This T cell receptor (beta chain) is drawn from a study of OX40 agonist ivuxolimab in advanced cancers. This clone was counted once. The data were produced by immunoSEQ multiplex PCR, yet TCRdb's version contains in-frame clones alone and is incomplete. Of tens of thousands of clones listed, 86% were seen once; the top ten hold more than 2.5%. V was pared by 1 base and J by 0 bases, with 10 bases between. The CDR3 covers 16 residues. The germline V gene has CDR1 SGHRS and CDR2 YFSETQ. The sequence derives from an adult with an advanced solid tumor such as melanoma, head and neck, liver or kidney cancer. The sample consisted of CD4+ or CD8+ T cells sorted from blood, taken in a trial of the OX40 agonist ivuxolimab. The chain links TRBV5-1 to TRBJ2-2, with D possibly TRBD2 on 6 matching bases. The DNA for the CDR3 is TGCGCCAGCAGCTTGCGGGGGATGGCGAACACCGGGGAGCTGTTTTTT. Protein product: CASSLRGMANTGELFF.